Listed here are 5 T cell receptor beta chains from one sample, sequenced in a study of blood T cell repertoires in COVID-19. Profiling relied on immunoSEQ multiplex PCR, and the TCRdb table lists in-frame clones only, not all of them. The table has 150,000 to 200,000 clones, 88% seen once. The material sequenced was peripheral blood. The receptors stem from a man in his forties with active or convalescent COVID-19.

This sequence joins TRBV28 and TRBJ1-3; 10 bases align to TRBD1. CDR3 length: 16 amino acids. Trimming cost V 6 bases and J 0 bases; bases outside gene matches: 5. CDR1 and CDR2 from the germline V gene are MDHEN and SYDVKM. CDR3 DNA sequence: TGTGCCAGCAGGGGGGACAGGGGACGCTCTGGAAACACCATATATTTT. It encodes CASRGDRGRSGNTIYF.

This sequence joins TRBV28 and TRBJ1-1; D call uncertain. Trimming took off 5 bases at V and 0 bases at J, with 7 bases between the two ends. Looked up from germline, CDR1 is MDHEN and CDR2 is SYDVKM. This CDR3 region has 13 residues. CDR3 coding DNA: TGTGCCAGCAGTGACTACATGAACACTGAAGCTTTCTTT. It yields the protein CASSDYMNTEAFF.

The chain joins TRBV28 to TRBJ1-1; no clear D. The CDR3 runs 13 residues. Between the trimmed V and J ends, which lost 11 bases and 0 bases, there was a span of 13 bases. CDR1 is MDHEN, CDR2 SYDVKM, per germline. The chain's CDR3 is CAVARMLNTEAFF. In DNA form, the CDR3 reads TGTGCCGTGGCGAGGATGCTGAACACTGAAGCTTTCTTT.

The chain is built from TRBV5-6 and TRBJ1-1, with D possibly being TRBD1 (5 bases). In germline, CDR1 is SGHDT, CDR2 YYEEEE. Trimming shortened V by 4 bases and J by 1 base, and 14 bases separated the two germline ends. The CDR3 is 15 residues long. The CDR3 coding sequence is TGTGCCAGCAGCCCGGCAGACAGACAGAACACTGAAGCTTTCTTT. Amino acids: CASSPADRQNTEAFF.

The chain combines TRBV18 with TRBJ2-5; TRBD2 aligns across 9 bases. CDR1 is KGHSH and CDR2 is LQKENI in the germline V gene. Unmatched junction bases numbered 6, after V lost 6 bases and J lost 4 bases. The CDR3 loop spans 14 amino acids. Written as DNA, the CDR3 is TGTGCCAGCTCGCCGGGACTAGCTCCAGAGACCCAGTACTTC. It is translated as CASSPGLAPETQYF.